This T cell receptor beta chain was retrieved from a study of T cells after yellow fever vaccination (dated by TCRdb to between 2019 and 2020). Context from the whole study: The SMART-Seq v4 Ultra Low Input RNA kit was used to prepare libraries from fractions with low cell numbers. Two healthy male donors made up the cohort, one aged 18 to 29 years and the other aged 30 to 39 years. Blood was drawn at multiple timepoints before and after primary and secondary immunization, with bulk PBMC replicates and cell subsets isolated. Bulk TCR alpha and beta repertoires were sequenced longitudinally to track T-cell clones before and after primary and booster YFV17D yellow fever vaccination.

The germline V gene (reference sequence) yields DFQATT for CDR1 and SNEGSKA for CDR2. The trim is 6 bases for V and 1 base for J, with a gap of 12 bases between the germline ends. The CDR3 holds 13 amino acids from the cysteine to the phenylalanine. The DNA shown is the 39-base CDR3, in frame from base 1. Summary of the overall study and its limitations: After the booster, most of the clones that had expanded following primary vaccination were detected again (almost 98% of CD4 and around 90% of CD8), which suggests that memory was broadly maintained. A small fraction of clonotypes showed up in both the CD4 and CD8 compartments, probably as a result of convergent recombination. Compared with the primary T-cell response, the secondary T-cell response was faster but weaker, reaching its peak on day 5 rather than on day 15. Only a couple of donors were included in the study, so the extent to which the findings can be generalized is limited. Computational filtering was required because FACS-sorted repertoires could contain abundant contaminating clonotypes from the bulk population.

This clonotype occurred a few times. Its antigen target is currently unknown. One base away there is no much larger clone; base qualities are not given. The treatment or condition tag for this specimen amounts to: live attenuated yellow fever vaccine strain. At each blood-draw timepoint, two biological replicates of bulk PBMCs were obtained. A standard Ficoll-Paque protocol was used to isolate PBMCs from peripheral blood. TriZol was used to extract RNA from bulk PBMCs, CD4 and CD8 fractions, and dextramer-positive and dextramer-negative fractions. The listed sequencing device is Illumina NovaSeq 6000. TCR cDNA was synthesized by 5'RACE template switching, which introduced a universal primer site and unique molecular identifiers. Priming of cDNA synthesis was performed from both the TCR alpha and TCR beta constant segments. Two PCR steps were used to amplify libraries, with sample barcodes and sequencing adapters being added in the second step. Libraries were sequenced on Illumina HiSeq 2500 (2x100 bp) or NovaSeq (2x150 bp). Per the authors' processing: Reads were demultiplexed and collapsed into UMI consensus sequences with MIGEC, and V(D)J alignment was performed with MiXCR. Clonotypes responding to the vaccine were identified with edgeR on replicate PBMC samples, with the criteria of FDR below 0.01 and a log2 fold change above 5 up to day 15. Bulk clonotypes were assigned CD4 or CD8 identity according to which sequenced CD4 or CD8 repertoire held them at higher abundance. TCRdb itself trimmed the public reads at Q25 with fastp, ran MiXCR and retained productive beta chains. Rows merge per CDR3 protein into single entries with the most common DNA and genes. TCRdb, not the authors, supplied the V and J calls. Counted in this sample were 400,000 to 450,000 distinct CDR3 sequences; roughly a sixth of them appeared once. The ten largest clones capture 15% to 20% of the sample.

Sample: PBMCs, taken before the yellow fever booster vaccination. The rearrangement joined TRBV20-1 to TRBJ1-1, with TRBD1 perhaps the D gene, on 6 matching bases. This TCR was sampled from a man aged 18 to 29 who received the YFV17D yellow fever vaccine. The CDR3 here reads CSAGRDTNTEAFF. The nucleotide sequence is TGCAGTGCCGGAAGGGACACGAACACTGAAGCTTTCTTT.